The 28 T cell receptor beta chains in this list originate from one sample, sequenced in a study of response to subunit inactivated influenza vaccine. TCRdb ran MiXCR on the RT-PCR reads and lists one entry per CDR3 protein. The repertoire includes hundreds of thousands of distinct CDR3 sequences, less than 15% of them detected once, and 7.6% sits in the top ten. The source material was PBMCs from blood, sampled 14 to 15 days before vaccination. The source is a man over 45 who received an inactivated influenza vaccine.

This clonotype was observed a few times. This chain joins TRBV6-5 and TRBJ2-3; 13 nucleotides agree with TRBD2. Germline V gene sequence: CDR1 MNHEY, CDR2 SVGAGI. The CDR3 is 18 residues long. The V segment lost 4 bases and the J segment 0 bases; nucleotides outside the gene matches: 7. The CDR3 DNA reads TGTGCCAGCAGTTGGGGACTAGCGGGGCAATCTAGCACAGATACGCAGTATTTT. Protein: CASSWGLAGQSSTDTQYF.

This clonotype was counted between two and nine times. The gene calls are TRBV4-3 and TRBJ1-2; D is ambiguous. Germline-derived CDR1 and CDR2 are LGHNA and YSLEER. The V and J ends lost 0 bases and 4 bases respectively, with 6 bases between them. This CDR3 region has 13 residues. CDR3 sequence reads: CASSQDTVYGYTF. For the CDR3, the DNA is TGCGCCAGCAGCCAAGACACGGTCTATGGCTACACCTTC.

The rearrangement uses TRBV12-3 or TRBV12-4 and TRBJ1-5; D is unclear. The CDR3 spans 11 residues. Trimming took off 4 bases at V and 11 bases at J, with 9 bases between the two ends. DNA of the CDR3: TGTGCCAGCAGTTCAGGCGGAACCCAGCATTTT. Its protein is CASSSGGTQHF.

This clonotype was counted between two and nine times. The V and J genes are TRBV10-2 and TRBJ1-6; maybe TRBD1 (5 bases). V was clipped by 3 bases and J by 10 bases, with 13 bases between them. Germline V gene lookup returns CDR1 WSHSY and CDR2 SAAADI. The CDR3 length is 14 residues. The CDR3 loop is CASSEVGVGSPLHF. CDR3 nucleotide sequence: TGCGCCAGCAGTGAAGTAGGGGTTGGCTCACCCCTCCACTTT.

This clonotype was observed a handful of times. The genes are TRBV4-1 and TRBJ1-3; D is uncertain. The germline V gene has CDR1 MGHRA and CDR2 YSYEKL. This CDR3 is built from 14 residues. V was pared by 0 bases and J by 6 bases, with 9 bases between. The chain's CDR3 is CASSQEYRENTIYF. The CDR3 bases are TGCGCCAGCAGCCAAGAGTATAGGGAAAACACCATATATTTT.

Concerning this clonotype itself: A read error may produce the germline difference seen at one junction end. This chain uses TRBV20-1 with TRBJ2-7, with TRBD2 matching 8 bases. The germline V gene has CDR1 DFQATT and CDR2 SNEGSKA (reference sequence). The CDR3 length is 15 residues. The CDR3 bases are TGCAGTGCTACCCAGACTAGCGCGGGCTCCAACGAGCAGTACTTC. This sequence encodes CSATQTSAGSNEQYF.

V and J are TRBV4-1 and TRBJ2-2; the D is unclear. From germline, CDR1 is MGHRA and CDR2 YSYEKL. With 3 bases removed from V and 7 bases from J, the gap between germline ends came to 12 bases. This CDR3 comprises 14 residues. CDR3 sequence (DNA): TGCGCCAGCAGCCACCCACGGACGGTCGGGGAGCTGTTTTTT. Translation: CASSHPRTVGELFF.

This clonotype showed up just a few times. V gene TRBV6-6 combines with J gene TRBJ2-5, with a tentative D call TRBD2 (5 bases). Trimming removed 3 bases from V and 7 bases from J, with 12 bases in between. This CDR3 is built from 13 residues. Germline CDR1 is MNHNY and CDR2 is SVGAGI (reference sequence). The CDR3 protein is CASSYSDLGTQYF. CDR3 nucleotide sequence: TGTGCCAGCAGTTATAGCGACCTTGGGACCCAGTACTTC.

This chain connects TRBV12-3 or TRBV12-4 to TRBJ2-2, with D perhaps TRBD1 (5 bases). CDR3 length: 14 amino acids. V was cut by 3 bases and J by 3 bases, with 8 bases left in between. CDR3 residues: CASSLGPDTGELFF. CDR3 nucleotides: TGTGCCAGCAGTTTGGGGCCCGACACCGGGGAGCTGTTTTTT.

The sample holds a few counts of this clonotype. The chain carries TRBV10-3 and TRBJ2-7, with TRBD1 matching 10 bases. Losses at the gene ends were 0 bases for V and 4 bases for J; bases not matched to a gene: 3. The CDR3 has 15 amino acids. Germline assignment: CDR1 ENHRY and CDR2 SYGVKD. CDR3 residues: CAISESGQGMYEQYF. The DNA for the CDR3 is TGTGCCATCAGTGAGTCGGGACAGGGGATGTACGAGCAGTACTTC.

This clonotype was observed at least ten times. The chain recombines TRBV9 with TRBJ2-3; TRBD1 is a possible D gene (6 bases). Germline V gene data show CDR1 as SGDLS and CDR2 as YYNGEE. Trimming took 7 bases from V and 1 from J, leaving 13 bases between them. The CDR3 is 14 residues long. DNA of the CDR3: TGTGCCAGCTCACCTAGGACAGGCACAGATACGCAGTATTTT. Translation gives CASSPRTGTDTQYF.

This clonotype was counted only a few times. DNA of the CDR3: TGCGCCAGCAGCTTCCAGACGGGGACCGAGACCCAGTACTTC. This sequence encodes CASSFQTGTETQYF. The genes are TRBV5-1 and TRBJ2-5, with D possibly being TRBD1 or TRBD2 (5 bases each). Germline V gene sequence: CDR1 SGHRS, CDR2 YFSETQ. V was clipped by 2 bases and J by 5 bases, with 13 bases between them. The CDR3 covers 14 residues.

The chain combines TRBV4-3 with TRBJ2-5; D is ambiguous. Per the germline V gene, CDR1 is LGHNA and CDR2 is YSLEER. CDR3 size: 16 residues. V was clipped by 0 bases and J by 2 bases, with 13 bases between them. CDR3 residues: CASSQDYRRRQETQYF. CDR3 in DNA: TGCGCCAGCAGCCAAGATTACAGAAGACGACAAGAGACCCAGTACTTC.

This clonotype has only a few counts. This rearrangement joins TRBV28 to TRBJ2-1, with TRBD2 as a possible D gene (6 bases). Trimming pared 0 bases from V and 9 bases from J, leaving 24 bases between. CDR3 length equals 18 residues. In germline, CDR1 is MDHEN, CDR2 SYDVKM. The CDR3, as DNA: TGTGCCAGCAGTTTATGGAGTGGGGTCGGTGGTAGAGCGGGTGAGCAGTTCTTC. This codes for CASSLWSGVGGRAGEQFF.

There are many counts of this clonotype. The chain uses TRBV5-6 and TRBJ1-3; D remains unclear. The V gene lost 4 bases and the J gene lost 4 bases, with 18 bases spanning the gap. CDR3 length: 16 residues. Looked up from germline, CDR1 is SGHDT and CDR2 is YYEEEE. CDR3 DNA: TGTGCCAGCAGCGTCGTCGGGCCGACCCTCGGAAACACCATATATTTT. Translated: CASSVVGPTLGNTIYF.

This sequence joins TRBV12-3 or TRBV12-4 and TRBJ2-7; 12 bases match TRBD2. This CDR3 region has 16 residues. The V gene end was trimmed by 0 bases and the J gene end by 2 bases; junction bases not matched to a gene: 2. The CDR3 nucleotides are TGTGCCAGCAGTTTAGCGGGGACTAGCGGGCCCTACGAGCAGTACTTC. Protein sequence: CASSLAGTSGPYEQYF.

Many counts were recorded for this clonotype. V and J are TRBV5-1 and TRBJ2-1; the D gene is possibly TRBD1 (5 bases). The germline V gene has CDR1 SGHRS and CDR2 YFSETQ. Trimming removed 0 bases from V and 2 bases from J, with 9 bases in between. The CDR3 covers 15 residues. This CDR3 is CASSLVGPPYNEQFF. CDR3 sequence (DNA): TGCGCCAGCAGCTTGGTGGGGCCACCCTACAATGAGCAGTTCTTC.

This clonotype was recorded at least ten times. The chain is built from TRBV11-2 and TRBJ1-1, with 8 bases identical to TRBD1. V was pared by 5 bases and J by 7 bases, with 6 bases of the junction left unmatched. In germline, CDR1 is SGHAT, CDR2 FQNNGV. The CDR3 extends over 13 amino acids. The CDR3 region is CASSTDRGGEAFF. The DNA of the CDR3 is TGTGCCAGCAGCACAGACAGGGGAGGTGAAGCTTTCTTT.

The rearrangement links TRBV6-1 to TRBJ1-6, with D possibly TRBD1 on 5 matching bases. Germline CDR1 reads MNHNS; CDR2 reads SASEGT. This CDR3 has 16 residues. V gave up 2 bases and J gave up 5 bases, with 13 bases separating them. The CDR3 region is CASSERDGSNNSPLHF. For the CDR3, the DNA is TGTGCCAGCAGTGAACGGGACGGAAGTAATAATTCACCCCTCCACTTT.

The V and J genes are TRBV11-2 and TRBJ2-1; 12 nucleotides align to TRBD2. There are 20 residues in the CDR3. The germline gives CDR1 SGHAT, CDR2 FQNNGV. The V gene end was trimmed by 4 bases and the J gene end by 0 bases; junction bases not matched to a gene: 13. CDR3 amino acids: CASSSPGTSGRLSSYNEQFF. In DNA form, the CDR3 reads TGTGCCAGCAGCTCCCCCGGGACTAGCGGGCGCTTGAGCTCCTACAATGAGCAGTTCTTC.

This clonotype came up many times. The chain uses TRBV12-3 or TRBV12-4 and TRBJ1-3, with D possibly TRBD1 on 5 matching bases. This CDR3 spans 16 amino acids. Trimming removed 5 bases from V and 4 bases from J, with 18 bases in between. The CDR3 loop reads CASSVGTPRLGNTIYF. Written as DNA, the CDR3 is TGTGCCAGCAGTGTCGGGACTCCGCGTTTAGGAAACACCATATATTTT.

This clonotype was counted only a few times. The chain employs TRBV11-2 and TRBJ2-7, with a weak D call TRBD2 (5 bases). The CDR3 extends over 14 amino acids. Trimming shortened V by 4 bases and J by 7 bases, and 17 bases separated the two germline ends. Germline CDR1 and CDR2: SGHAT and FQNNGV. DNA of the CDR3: TGTGCCAGCAGCTCTCCTCGGGGTGGCTTTGAGCAGTACTTC. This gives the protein CASSSPRGGFEQYF.

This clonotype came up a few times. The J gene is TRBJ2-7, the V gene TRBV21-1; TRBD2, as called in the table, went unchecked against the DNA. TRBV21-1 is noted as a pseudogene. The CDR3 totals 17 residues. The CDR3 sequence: CASSSRDGTSGSYEQYF. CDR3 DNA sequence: TGTGCCAGCAGCTCCCGGGATGGGACTAGCGGGAGCTACGAGCAGTACTTC.

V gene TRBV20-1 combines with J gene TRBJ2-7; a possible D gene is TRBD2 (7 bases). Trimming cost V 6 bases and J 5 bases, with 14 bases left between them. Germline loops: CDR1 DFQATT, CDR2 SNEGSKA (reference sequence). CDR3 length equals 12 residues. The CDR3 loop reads CSAKRGGDEQYF. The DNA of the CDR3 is TGCAGTGCCAAACGCGGGGGCGACGAGCAGTACTTC.

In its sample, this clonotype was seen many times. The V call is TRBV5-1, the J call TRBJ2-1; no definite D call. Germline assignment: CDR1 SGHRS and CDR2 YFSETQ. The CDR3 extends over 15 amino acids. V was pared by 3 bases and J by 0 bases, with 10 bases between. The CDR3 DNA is TGCGCCAGCAGCTCCCTGAGGCGCTCCTACAATGAGCAGTTCTTC. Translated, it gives CASSSLRRSYNEQFF.

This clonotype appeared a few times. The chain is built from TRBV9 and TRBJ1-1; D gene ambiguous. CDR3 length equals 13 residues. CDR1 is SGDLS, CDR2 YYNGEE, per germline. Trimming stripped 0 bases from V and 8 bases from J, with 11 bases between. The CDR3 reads CASSVEPRKEAFF. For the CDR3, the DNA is TGTGCCAGCAGCGTAGAACCACGGAAAGAAGCTTTCTTT.

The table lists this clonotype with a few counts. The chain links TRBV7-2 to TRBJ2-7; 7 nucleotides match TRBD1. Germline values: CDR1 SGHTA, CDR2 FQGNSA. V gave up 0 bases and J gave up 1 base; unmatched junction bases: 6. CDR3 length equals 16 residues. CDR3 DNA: TGTGCCAGCAGCTTAGCGGGGACAGCGTTATCCTACGAGCAGTACTTC. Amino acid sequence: CASSLAGTALSYEQYF.

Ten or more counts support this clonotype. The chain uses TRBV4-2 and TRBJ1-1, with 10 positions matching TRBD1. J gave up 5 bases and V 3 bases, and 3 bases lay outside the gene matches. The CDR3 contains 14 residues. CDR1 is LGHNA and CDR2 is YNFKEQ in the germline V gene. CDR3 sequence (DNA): TGTGCCAGCAGCCAGGAGGACAGGGGGACTGAAGCTTTCTTT. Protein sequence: CASSQEDRGTEAFF.